This T cell receptor beta chain was recorded in a study of blood T cells in healthy people across ages. CDR3 size: 12 residues. Trimming cost V 10 bases and J 0 bases, with 10 bases left between them. Germline-derived CDR1 and CDR2 are SGHAT and FQNNGV. With a J-beta primer mix and a sample-barcoded 5' primer, a second PCR ran about 7 to 12 cycles. TCRdb re-derived calls from the 5' RACE reads in MiXCR, one entry per CDR3 protein. The sample yields about 800,000 distinct CDR3 sequences, about 62% seen once. The study isolated at least 6.5 million PBMCs from each sample. Each sample provided at least 5 micrograms of extracted total RNA.

The chain links TRBV11-2 to TRBJ2-7; D gene unclear. The clonotype was recovered from a young man in good health. Sequencing was carried out using blood. The CDR3 bases are TGTGCCACCAGTTCCAGCTCCTACGAGCAGTACTTC. As protein: CATSSSSYEQYF.